This is a list of T cell receptor beta chains from one sample in a study of blood T cell repertoires in COVID-19. TCRdb's copy holds only in-frame clones and misses some; the assay was immunoSEQ multiplex PCR. The sample carries about 150,000 clones, around 90% recorded once. The sequenced sample was peripheral blood. These TCRs come from an older woman with active or convalescent COVID-19. Each CDR3 is given with its conserved first and last residue. The D gene is left open where the match is weak. Clone size, where shown, is once, few, many, or a class for clones that have expanded.

v_gene	abundance	j_gene	d_gene	CDR3nt	CDR3aa
TRBV19	NA	TRBJ1-3	TRBD1	TGTGCCAGTAGTAGCCCGACAGGGTGGTATAGAAACACCATATATTTT	CASSSPTGWYRNTIYF
TRBV5-1	few	TRBJ1-1	NA	TGCGCCAGCAGCTTGGAATTTGGGGGGACCACTGAAGCTTTCTTT	CASSLEFGGTTEAFF
TRBV2	NA	TRBJ2-3	NA	TGTGCCAGCAGTGAACTTGCGGGGGATACGCAGTATTTT	CASSELAGDTQYF
TRBV11-2	NA	TRBJ1-1	TRBD1	TGTGCCAGCAGCTTAGAAATGGCAGGGGGGACTGAAGCTTTCTTT	CASSLEMAGGTEAFF
TRBV5-5	once	TRBJ1-1	NA	TGTGCCAGCAGCTTCCACGGGGGGAACACTGAAGCTTTCTTT	CASSFHGGNTEAFF
TRBV3-1/TRBV3-2	NA	TRBJ1-2	TRBD1	TGTGCCAGCAGCCAAGGGACAGGGGGAAACTATGGCTACACCTTC	CASSQGTGGNYGYTF
TRBV29-1	NA	TRBJ2-3	TRBD2	TGCAGCGTTGAGTCTAAGGGCGGGGGGGCAGGAGATACGCAGTATTTT	CSVESKGGGAGDTQYF
TRBV5-8	NA	TRBJ2-1	NA	TGTGCCAGCAGCTTTTATATTTTCGGCGGCTACAATGAGCAGTTCTTC	CASSFYIFGGYNEQFF
TRBV5-1	NA	TRBJ1-5	NA	TGCGCCAGCAGCTTCGGTGGGGGAGGTCAGCCCCAGCATTTT	CASSFGGGGQPQHF
TRBV9	NA	TRBJ1-6	NA	TGTGCCAGCAGCGCCGCCCGACAGGAAAATTCACCCCTCCACTTT	CASSAARQENSPLHF
TRBV15	NA	TRBJ1-3	NA	TGTGCCACCAGCAGAGTAAGAGACTCCTCTGGAAACACCATATATTTT	CATSRVRDSSGNTIYF
TRBV19	NA	TRBJ1-2	TRBD1	TGTGCCAGTAGTACCGAACAGGGGTTCGTCGGCTATGGCTACACCTTC	CASSTEQGFVGYGYTF
TRBV30	few	TRBJ2-2	TRBD2	TGTGCCTGGAGTAGGTCGGGGGGGCCGACCGGGGAGCTGTTTTTT	CAWSRSGGPTGELFF
TRBV27	NA	TRBJ1-4	NA	TGTGCCAGCAGGTCCCAGGGAACGCCTAATGAAAAACTGTTTTTT	CASRSQGTPNEKLFF
TRBV5-1	NA	TRBJ1-6	TRBD1	TGCGCCAGCAGTCCCGGGACAGGGGCGGAATCACCCCTCCACTTT	CASSPGTGAESPLHF
TRBV5-8	NA	TRBJ2-7	TRBD1	TGTGCCAGCAGCTCGGGACAGCGTGGCCTCGGGGAGCAGTACTTC	CASSSGQRGLGEQYF